This TCR beta chain was captured in a study of cytomegalovirus exposure and HLA in healthy donors. PCR was performed using 60 Vbeta and 13 Jbeta primers. Assay: immunoSEQ multiplex PCR; the TCRdb copy retains only in-frame clones and omits some. The sample includes some 130,000 clones, around 73% of them seen just once. This receptor was taken from a woman aged 40 to 49 in good health and CMV-seronegative. The material sequenced was PBMCs.

The CDR3 loop reads CASSPDMNTYNEQFF. The CDR3 DNA follows: TGTGCCAGCAGCCCCGACATGAACACCTACAATGAGCAGTTCTTC. J is TRBJ2-1 and V is TRBV7-2; no clear D gene. Germline values: CDR1 SGHTA, CDR2 FQGNSA. This CDR3 has 15 amino acids. V was pared by 5 bases and J by 2 bases, with 13 bases between.